This T cell receptor (beta chain) was recorded in a study of blood T cell repertoires in COVID-19. As for the study in general: Spain, Italy and the United States supplied samples that represented acute and convalescent COVID-19.

In the source study's methods: Nucleated cell counts were estimated from reference gene primer amplification. The method was immunoSEQ multiplex PCR; TCRdb's version includes in-frame clones alone and lacks a portion of them. Clone size and the V and J calls come from that table; the DNA yielded D and trimming. The sample has 290,000 or so clones, about nine tenths seen once. The Seattle site enrolled patients during active infection and followed them longitudinally. Trimming stripped 2 bases from V and 6 bases from J, with 19 bases between. CDR1 is MGHDK and CDR2 is SYGVNS in the germline V gene. CDR3 length: 16 amino acids. This clone showed up just once.

The rearrangement joins TRBV25-1 to TRBJ1-1, with D maybe TRBD1 (6 bases). The TCR comes from a woman aged 30 to 39 with COVID-19, enrolled during active disease. Sequenced: peripheral blood. In nucleotides, the CDR3 is TGTGCCAGCAGTGAAGGGGGGCAAAGGGGGAGGGCTGAAGCTTTCTTT. This codes for CASSEGGQRGRAEAFF.